This T cell receptor (beta chain) was sequenced for a study of regulatory T cells in long-lasting Graves disease. Documented time point: newly diagnosed GD, antithyroid drugs for less than 3 months. PBMCs provided the RNA from which the TCR library was made. For TCR beta, libraries came from iRepertoire HTBI primers and Arm-PCR of CDR3 regions. TCRdb analysed the multiplex PCR reads with MiXCR anew, one entry per CDR3 protein. The table lists 350,000 to 550,000 distinct CDR3 sequences, about 15% of them singletons. A further study also used this sample, focusing on T cells in Graves' hyperthyroidism and ophthalmopathy.

The origin of this receptor is a woman aged 45-65 years with Graves disease. This material consisted of peripheral blood mononuclear cells (PBMCs), taken at new diagnosis, from a patient treated with antithyroid drugs.

The CDR3 here is CASSVGTENRAFF. The CDR3 DNA is TGTGCCAGCAGCGTAGGGACTGAGAATAGAGCTTTCTTT. The chain uses TRBV9 and TRBJ1-1; D is uncertain. Trimming pared 0 bases from V and 10 bases from J, leaving 13 bases between. The CDR3 extends over 13 amino acids. The germline V gene has CDR1 SGDLS and CDR2 YYNGEE. The entire variable domain, with the rest obtained from reference TRBV9 and TRBJ1-1, is as follows: DSGVTQTPKHLITATGQRVTLRCSPRSGDLSVYWYQQSLDQGLQFLIQYYNGEERAKGNILERFSAQQFPDLHSELNLSSLELGDSALYFCASSVGTENRAFFGQGTRLTVV.